These T cell receptor beta chains were read from a single sample in a study of blood T cell repertoires in COVID-19. Libraries were prepared by immunoSEQ multiplex PCR; TCRdb keeps only in-frame clonotypes and omits some of them. Of some 180,000 clones listed, nearly 80% are singletons. The sample taken for sequencing was PBMCs or T cells enriched from blood (not recorded which). These receptors were collected from a man aged 60-69 years who had been exposed to COVID-19. Both conserved end residues are part of each CDR3. Some rows mark clone size as missing; the rest say once, few, many or name a class of expanded clone.

j_call,v_call,cdr3_length,clone_size,cdr3_aa
TRBJ1-4,TRBV19,15,.,CASSFRMTDNEKLFF
TRBJ2-1,TRBV29-1,14,.,CSVEEDRVVNEQFF
TRBJ1-2,TRBV6-5,15,many,CASSPDRVANYGYTF
TRBJ2-2,TRBV5-3,17,.,CARSLTSGRNPTGELFF
TRBJ1-1,TRBV5-1,13,many,CASSLIADTEAFF
TRBJ2-6,TRBV27,18,.,CASSFLAGVMSGANVLTF
TRBJ2-3,TRBV27,13,.,CASNGGSADTQYF
TRBJ2-2,TRBV11-2,16,.,CASSRQGYGNIGELFF
TRBJ2-5,TRBV7-8,16,.,CASSLGTSGPGETQYF
TRBJ2-7,TRBV10-3,12,.,CAISATRDEQYF
TRBJ2-7,TRBV5-4,13,.,CASSLRTLGEQYF
TRBJ2-1,TRBV6-2/TRBV6-3,14,.,CASSKQGSYNEQFF
TRBJ2-1,TRBV18,15,.,CASSPGLAGVSEQFF
TRBJ1-2,TRBV27,16,few,CASSFSPQGLGYGYTF
TRBJ1-1,TRBV29-1,15,.,CSVEDRGQEAIEAFF
TRBJ2-1,TRBV27,15,.,CASSFVAGTYNEQFF
TRBJ1-2,TRBV30,13,.,CAWSERRIYGYTF
TRBJ2-2,TRBV28,15,.,CASSASGLYTGELFF
TRBJ1-5,TRBV2,16,.,CASSEVGTPSNQPQHF
TRBJ1-2,TRBV11-2,15,.,CASSRIRGQNYGYTF
TRBJ2-1,TRBV2,14,.,CASLLAGGSNEQFF
TRBJ1-6,TRBV6-1,15,few,CASSEQKTGSSPLHF
TRBJ1-5,TRBV10-3,13,.,CAISDRLNQPQHF
TRBJ2-3,TRBV20-1,16,.,CSASHLATGVTDTQYF
TRBJ2-3,TRBV7-2,15,.,CASSPAGGFTDTQYF
TRBJ2-6,TRBV5-4,15,.,CASSLQGSGANVLTF
TRBJ2-2,TRBV7-9,16,once,CASSSRTSGTTGELFF
TRBJ2-5,TRBV19,14,.,CASSIGANGETQYF
TRBJ1-6,TRBV2,16,.,CASSIDRDRGNSPLHF
TRBJ2-7,TRBV4-3,15,.,CASSPSGGGRYEQYF
TRBJ1-1,TRBV5-1,16,.,CASRFAGQGAGAEAFF
TRBJ1-4,TRBV3-1/TRBV3-2,17,few,CASSQVDYGTAYEKLFF
TRBJ2-3,TRBV7-2,18,.,CASSRKAGGWDYTDTQYF
TRBJ2-5,TRBV2,15,.,CASSTTQGGGQTQYF
TRBJ1-1,TRBV7-3,15,.,CASSLTQGMNTEAFF
TRBJ1-2,TRBV7-2,15,few,CASSFRTGHQGGYTF
TRBJ2-7,TRBV27,18,.,CASSHPRGRGGTGYEQYF
TRBJ2-3,TRBV5-6,16,.,CASSLSGQGRADTQYF
TRBJ1-4,TRBV5-1,14,.,CASSLNGANEKLFF
TRBJ2-7,TRBV3-1/TRBV3-2,15,few,CASSQVGSGVSEQYF
TRBJ2-3,TRBV15,14,once,CATTDSGRADTQYF
TRBJ1-2,TRBV5-1,16,once,CASSLLGTGDDYGYTF
TRBJ2-2,TRBV2,13,.,CASKELAGGELFF
TRBJ2-7,TRBV5-1,15,.,CASSLVSGNSYEQYF
TRBJ1-4,TRBV25-1,15,.,CASRDRTGANEKLFF
TRBJ2-7,TRBV19,15,few,CASSIGGRLIYEQYF
TRBJ2-2,TRBV19,14,.,CASIQGSGTGELFF
TRBJ1-1,TRBV7-8,14,.,CASEQAGENTEAFF
TRBJ1-3,TRBV6-6,14,.,CASSSGQPGNTIYF
TRBJ1-4,TRBV5-8,14,many,CASSLRGGGEKLFF
TRBJ1-5,TRBV7-3,13,.,CASSSDEGQPQHF
TRBJ2-5,TRBV12-5,14,.,CASSEPGSGETQYF
TRBJ1-2,TRBV6-5,14,.,CASSQGARESGYTF
TRBJ1-1,TRBV5-1,14,few,CASSSAGSNTEAFF
TRBJ2-1,TRBV11-3,15,.,CASSEGLAGVGEQFF